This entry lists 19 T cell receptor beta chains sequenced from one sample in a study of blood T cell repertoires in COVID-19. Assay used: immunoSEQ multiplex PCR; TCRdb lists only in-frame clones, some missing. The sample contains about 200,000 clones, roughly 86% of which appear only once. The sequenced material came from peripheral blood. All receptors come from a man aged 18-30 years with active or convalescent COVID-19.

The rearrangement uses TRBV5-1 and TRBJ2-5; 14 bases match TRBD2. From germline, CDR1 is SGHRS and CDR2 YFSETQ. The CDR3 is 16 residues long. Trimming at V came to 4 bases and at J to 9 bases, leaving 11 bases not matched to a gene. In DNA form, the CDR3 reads TGCGCCAGCAGCCCCGGACTAGCGGGGGGCCCCCAGGCCCAGTACTTC. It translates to CASSPGLAGGPQAQYF.

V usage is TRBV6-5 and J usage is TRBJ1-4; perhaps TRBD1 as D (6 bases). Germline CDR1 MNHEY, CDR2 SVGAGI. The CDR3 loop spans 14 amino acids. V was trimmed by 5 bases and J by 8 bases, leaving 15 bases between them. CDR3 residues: CASSPGAGSEKLFF. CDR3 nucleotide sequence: TGTGCCAGCAGTCCAGGGGCAGGGTCGGAAAAACTGTTTTTT.

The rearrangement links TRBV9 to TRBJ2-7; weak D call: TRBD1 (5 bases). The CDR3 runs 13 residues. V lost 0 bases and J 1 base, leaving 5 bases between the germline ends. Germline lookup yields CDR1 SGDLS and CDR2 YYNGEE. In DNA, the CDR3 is TGTGCCAGCAGCGTAGGACAGTCCTACGAGCAGTACTTC. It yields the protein CASSVGQSYEQYF.

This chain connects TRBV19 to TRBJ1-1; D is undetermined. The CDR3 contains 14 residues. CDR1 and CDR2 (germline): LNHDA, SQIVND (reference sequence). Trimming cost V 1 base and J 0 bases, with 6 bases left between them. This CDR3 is CASSIAHMNTEAFF. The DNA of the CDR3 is TGTGCCAGTAGTATAGCACATATGAACACTGAAGCTTTCTTT. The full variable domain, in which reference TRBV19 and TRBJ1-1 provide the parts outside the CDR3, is DGGITQSPKYLFRKEGQNVTLSCEQNLNHDAMYWYRQDPGQGLRLIYYSQIVNDFQKGDIAEGYSVSREKKESFPLTVTSAQKNPTAFYLCASSIAHMNTEAFFGQGTRLTVV.

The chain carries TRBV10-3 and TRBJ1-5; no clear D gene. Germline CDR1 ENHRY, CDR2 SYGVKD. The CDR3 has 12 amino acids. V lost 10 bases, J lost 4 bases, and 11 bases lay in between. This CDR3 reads CATAGGNQPQHF. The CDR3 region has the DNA TGTGCCACCGCGGGTGGGAATCAGCCCCAGCATTTT.

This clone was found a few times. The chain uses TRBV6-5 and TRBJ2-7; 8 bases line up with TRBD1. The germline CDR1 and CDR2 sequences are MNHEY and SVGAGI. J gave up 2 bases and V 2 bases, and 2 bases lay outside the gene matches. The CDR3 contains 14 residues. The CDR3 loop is CASSYGRGPYEQYF. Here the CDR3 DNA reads TGTGCCAGCAGTTACGGCAGGGGGCCCTACGAGCAGTACTTC.

The CDR3 DNA sequence: TGCGCCAGCAGCTTCGTGGAGGGCCGACAAGGCTACACCTTC. Amino acid sequence: CASSFVEGRQGYTF. The J gene is TRBJ1-2, the V gene TRBV5-1; D uncertain. This CDR3 contains 14 residues. Trimming removed 2 bases at V and 8 bases at J, with 16 bases between. Germline V gene sequence: CDR1 SGHRS, CDR2 YFSETQ.

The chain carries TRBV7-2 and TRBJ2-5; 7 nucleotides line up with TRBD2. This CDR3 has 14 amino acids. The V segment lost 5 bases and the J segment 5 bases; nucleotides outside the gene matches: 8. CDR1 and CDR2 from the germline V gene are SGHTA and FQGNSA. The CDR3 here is CASSLNKGGETQYF. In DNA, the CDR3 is TGTGCCAGCAGCCTAAATAAGGGAGGGGAGACCCAGTACTTC. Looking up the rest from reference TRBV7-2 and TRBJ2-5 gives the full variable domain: GAGVSQSPSNKVTEKGKDVELRCDPISGHTALYWYRQSLGQGLEFLIYFQGNSAPDKSGLPSDRFSAERTGGSVSTLTIQRTQQEDSAVYLCASSLNKGGETQYFGPGTRLLVL.

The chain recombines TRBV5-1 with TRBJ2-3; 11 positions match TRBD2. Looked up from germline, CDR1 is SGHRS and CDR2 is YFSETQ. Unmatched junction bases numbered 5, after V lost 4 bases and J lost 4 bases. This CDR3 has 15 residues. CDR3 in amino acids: CASSRGLAGSDTQYF. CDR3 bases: TGCGCCAGCAGCCGAGGACTAGCGGGTTCAGATACGCAGTATTTT.

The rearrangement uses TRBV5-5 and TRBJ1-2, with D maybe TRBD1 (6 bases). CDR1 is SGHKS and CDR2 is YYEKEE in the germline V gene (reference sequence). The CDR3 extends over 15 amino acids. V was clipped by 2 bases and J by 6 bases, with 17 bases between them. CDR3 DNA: TGTGCCAGCAGCTTAGAACAGGGTTACACCGATGGCTACACCTTC. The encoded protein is CASSLEQGYTDGYTF.

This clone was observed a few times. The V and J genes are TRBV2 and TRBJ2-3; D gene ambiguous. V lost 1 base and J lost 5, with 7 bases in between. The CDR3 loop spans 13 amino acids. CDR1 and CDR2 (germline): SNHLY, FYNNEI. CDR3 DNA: TGTGCCAGCAGTGAAGACAGTCAAGATACGCAGTATTTT. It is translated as CASSEDSQDTQYF. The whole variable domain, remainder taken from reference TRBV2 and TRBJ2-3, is EPEVTQTPSHQVTQMGQEVILRCVPISNHLYFYWYRQILGQKVEFLVSFYNNEISEKSEIFDDQFSVERPDGSNFTLKIRSTKLEDSAMYFCASSEDSQDTQYFGPGTRLTVL.

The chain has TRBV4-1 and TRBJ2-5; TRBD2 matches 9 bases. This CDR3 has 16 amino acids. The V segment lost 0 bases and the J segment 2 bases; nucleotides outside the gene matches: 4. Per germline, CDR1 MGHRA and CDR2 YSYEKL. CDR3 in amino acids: CASSQDISGGQETQYF. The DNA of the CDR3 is TGCGCCAGCAGCCAAGATATTAGCGGGGGTCAAGAGACCCAGTACTTC.

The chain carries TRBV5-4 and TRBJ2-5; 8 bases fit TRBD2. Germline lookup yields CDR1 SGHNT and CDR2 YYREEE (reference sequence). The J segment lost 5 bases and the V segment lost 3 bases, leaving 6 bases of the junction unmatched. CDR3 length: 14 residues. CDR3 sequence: CASSSVAGKETQYF. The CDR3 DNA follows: TGTGCCAGCAGCTCCGTAGCGGGGAAGGAGACCCAGTACTTC.

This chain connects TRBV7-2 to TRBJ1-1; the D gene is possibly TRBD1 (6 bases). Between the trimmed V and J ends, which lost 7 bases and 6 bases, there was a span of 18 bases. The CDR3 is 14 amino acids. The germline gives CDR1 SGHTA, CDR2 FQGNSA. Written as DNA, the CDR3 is TGTGCCAGCACCCGCCAATTAGGGGGGGCTGAAGCTTTCTTT. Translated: CASTRQLGGAEAFF.

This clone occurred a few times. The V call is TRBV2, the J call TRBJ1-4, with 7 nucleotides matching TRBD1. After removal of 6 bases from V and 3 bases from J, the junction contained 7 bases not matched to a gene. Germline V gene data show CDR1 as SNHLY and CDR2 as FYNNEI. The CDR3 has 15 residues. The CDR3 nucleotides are TGTGCCAGCAGGAACCGGGACAGACCTAATGAAAAACTGTTTTTT. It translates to CASRNRDRPNEKLFF.

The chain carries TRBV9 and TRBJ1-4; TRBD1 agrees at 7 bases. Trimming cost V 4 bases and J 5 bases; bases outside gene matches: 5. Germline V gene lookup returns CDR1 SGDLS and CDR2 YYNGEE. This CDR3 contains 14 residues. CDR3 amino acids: CASSRGQENEKLFF. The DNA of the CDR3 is TGTGCCAGCAGCCGAGGACAGGAGAATGAAAAACTGTTTTTT.

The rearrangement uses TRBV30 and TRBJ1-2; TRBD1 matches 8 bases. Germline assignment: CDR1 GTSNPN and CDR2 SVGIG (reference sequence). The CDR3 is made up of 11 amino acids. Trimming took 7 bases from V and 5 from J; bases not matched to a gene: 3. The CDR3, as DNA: TGTGCCTTGGGACAGGCGTATGGCTACACCTTC. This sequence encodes CALGQAYGYTF. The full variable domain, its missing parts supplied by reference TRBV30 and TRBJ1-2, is SQTIHQWPATLVQPVGSPLSLECTVEGTSNPNLYWYRQAAGRGLQLLFYSVGIGQISSEVPQNLSASRPQDRQFILSSKKLLLSDSGFYLCALGQAYGYTFGSGTRLTVV.

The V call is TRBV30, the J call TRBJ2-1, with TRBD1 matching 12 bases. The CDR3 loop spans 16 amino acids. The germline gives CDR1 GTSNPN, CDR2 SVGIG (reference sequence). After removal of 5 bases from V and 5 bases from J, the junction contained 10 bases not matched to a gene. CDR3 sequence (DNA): TGTGCCTGGGGGACAGGGGGCATAGTAGCGGACAATGAGCAGTTCTTC. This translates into CAWGTGGIVADNEQFF.

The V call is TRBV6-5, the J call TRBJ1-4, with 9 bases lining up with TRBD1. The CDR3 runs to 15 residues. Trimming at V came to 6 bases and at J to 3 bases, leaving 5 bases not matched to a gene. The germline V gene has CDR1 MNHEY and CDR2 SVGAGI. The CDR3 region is CASRWTGDANEKLFF. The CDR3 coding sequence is TGTGCCAGCAGGTGGACAGGGGATGCTAATGAAAAACTGTTTTTT.